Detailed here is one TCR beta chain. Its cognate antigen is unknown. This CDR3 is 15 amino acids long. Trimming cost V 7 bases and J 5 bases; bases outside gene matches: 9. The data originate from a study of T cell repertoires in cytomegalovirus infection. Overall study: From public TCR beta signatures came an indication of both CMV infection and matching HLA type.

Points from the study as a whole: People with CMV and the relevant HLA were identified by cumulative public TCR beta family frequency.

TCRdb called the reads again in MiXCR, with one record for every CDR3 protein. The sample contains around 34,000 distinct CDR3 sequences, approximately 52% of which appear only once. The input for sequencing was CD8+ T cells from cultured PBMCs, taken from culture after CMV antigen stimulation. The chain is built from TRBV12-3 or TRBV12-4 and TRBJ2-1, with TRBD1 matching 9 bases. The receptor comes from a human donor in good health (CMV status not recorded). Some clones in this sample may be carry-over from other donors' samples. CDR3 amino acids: CASTEGQGLNNEQFF. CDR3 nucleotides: TGTGCCAGCACCGAGGGACAGGGTCTCAACAATGAGCAGTTCTTC.